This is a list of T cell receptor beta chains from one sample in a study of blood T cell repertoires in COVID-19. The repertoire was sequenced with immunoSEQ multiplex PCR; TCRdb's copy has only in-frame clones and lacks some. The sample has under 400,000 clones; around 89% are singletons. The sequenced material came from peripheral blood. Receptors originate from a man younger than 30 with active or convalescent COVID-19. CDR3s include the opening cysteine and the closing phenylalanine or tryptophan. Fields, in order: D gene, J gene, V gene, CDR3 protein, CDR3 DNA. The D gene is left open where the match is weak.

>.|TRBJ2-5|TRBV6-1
CASSEKGPGTNQETQYF
TGTGCCAGCAGTGAAAAGGGTCCCGGGACAAATCAAGAGACCCAGTACTTC
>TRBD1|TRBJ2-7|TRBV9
CASSVEGQSYEQYF
TGTGCCAGCAGCGTAGAGGGACAGTCCTACGAGCAGTACTTC
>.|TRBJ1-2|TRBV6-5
CASRRVEGVKSYTF
TGTGCCAGCCGCAGGGTGGAGGGCGTTAAGAGCTACACCTTC
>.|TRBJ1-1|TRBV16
CASSQSSGIPEAFF
TGTGCCAGCAGCCAATCCTCGGGGATCCCTGAAGCTTTCTTT
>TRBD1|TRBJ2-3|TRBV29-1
CSVADRGSSDTQYF
TGCAGCGTCGCGGACAGGGGCAGTTCAGATACGCAGTATTTT
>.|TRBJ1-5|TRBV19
CASSTPFEIRTGNQPQHF
TGTGCCAGTAGTACCCCTTTCGAGATACGAACTGGCAATCAGCCCCAGCATTTT
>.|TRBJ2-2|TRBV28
CASSAPLWGVSGELFF
TGTGCCAGCAGTGCCCCGTTGTGGGGGGTATCCGGGGAGCTGTTTTTT
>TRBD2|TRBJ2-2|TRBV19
CASRLAGVTGELFF
TGTGCCAGTAGACTAGCGGGAGTCACCGGGGAGCTGTTTTTT
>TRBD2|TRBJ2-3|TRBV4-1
CASRPPGLAKTDTQYF
TGCGCCAGCAGACCACCGGGACTAGCGAAAACAGATACGCAGTATTTT
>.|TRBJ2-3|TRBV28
CASRAGSTDTQYF
TGTGCCAGCAGGGCCGGGAGCACAGATACGCAGTATTTT
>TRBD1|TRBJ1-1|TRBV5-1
CASSPTTGGAFF
TGCGCCAGCAGCCCAACCACAGGGGGGGCTTTCTTT
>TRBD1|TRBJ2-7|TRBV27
CASSRTGSTYEQYF
TGTGCCAGCAGCCGGACAGGGTCCACCTACGAGCAGTACTTC
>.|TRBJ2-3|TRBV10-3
CAISEPGNTDTQYF
TGTGCCATCAGTGAGCCAGGAAACACAGATACGCAGTATTTT
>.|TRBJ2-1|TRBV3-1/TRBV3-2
CASSLDTDNEQFF
TGTGCCAGCAGCCTTGACACCGACAATGAGCAGTTCTTC
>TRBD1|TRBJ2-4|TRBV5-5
CASSLDRGRPEEAKNIQYF
TGTGCCAGCAGCTTGGACAGGGGGAGACCTGAGGAAGCCAAAAACATTCAGTACTTC